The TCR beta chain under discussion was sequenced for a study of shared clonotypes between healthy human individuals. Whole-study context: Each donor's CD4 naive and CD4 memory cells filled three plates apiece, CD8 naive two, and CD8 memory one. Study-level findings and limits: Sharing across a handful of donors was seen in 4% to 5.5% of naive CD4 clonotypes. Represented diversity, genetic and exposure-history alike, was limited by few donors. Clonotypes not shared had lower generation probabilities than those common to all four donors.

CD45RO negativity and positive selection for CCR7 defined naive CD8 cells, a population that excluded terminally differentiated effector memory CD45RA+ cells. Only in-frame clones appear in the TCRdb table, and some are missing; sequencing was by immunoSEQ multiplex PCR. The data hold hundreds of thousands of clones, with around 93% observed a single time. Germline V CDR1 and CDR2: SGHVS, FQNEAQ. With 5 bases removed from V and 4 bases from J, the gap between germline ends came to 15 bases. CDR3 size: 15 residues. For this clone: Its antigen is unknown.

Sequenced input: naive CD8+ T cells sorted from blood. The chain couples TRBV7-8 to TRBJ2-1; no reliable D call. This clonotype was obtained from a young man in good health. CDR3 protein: CASSPPRADYNEQFF. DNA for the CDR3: TGTGCCAGCAGCCCCCCCCGGGCGGATTACAATGAGCAGTTCTTC. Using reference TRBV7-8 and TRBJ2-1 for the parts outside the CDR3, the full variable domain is GAGVSQSPRYKVAKRGQDVALRCDPISGHVSLFWYQQALGQGPEFLTYFQNEAQLDKSGLPSDRFFAERPEGSVSTLKIQRTQQEDSAVYLCASSPPRADYNEQFFGPGTRLTVL.